The 27 T cell receptor beta chains presented below share a single source sample, sequenced in a study of cytomegalovirus exposure and HLA in healthy donors. Use of 60 Vbeta and 13 Jbeta primers characterized the PCR. TCRdb's table, derived via immunoSEQ multiplex PCR, lists solely in-frame clones and lacks some. The table has some 82,000 clones, approximately 84% seen once. Specimen: PBMCs. The receptors come from a woman in her forties or fifties in good health and CMV-seronegative.

The J gene is TRBJ2-3, the V gene TRBV20-1; no clear D gene. There are 11 residues in the CDR3. CDR1 DFQATT and CDR2 SNEGSKA come from the germline V gene (reference sequence). The CDR3 loop reads CRASSTDTQYF. The CDR3 DNA reads TGCAGGGCCAGTTCCACAGATACGCAGTATTTT.

The chain uses TRBV7-2 and TRBJ1-6, with D possibly being TRBD1 (5 bases). V lost 6 bases and J lost 4, with 13 bases in between. In germline, CDR1 is SGHTA, CDR2 FQGNSA. The CDR3 has 15 residues. DNA of the CDR3: TGTGCCAGCAGACCGAGGACACCGTATAATTCACCCCTCCACTTT. It is translated as CASRPRTPYNSPLHF.

This rearrangement joins TRBV27 to TRBJ1-5; possibly TRBD1 for D (6 bases). The CDR3 extends over 14 amino acids. Trimming stripped 3 bases from V and 1 base from J, with 7 bases between. CDR1 is MNHEY and CDR2 is SMNVEV in the germline V gene (reference sequence). The CDR3 here is CASSFQGSNQPQHF. As DNA, the CDR3 is TGTGCCAGCAGTTTTCAGGGGAGCAATCAGCCCCAGCATTTT.

The chain couples TRBV15 to TRBJ2-1, with 10 bases identical to TRBD1. V dropped 4 bases and J dropped 8; count of bases not matched to a gene: 11. Germline CDR1 LNHNV, CDR2 YYDKDF (reference sequence). This CDR3 has 16 residues. CDR3 loop: CATSTDRGRDDDEQFF. CDR3 bases: TGTGCCACCAGCACTGACAGGGGGCGTGATGACGATGAGCAGTTCTTC.

The chain joins TRBV19 to TRBJ1-2; TRBD1 matches at 10 bases. V gave up 4 bases and J gave up 2 bases; unmatched junction bases: 1. The V gene's germline CDR1 is LNHDA and CDR2 SQIVND (reference sequence). This CDR3 region has 14 residues. The CDR3 loop is CASSTDRGNYGYTF. CDR3 bases: TGTGCCAGTAGTACGGACAGGGGGAACTATGGCTACACCTTC.

The chain combines TRBV28 with TRBJ2-2, with D perhaps TRBD1 (6 bases). V was clipped by 10 bases and J by 2 bases, with 17 bases between them. Germline CDR1 MDHEN, CDR2 SYDVKM. The CDR3 covers 15 residues. CDR3 sequence (DNA): TGTGCCACCCAAACAAGACAGGAAAACACCGGGGAGCTGTTTTTT. It yields the protein CATQTRQENTGELFF.

V and J are TRBV6-1 and TRBJ2-2, with D possibly being TRBD1 (6 bases). CDR3 size: 15 residues. V lost 4 bases to trimming and J lost 4 bases, with 13 bases between them. Looked up from germline, CDR1 is MNHNS and CDR2 is SASEGT. CDR3 DNA sequence: TGTGCCAGCAGTGGATCGACAGGACCCACCGGGGAGCTGTTTTTT. It yields the protein CASSGSTGPTGELFF.

V usage is TRBV27 and J usage is TRBJ1-6; no firm D call. With 10 bases removed from V and 7 bases from J, the gap between germline ends came to 17 bases. The CDR3 length is 14 residues. The V gene's germline CDR1 is MNHEY and CDR2 SMNVEV (reference sequence). As DNA, the CDR3 is TGTGCCACCAGGAGTGAGATTTCAAATTCACCCCTCCACTTT. It translates to CATRSEISNSPLHF.

This chain links TRBV5-4 with TRBJ2-3, with D possibly TRBD1 on 5 matching bases. Trimming removed 1 base at V and 4 bases at J, with 10 bases between. The CDR3 loop spans 14 amino acids. Germline V gene data show CDR1 as SGHNT and CDR2 as YYREEE (reference sequence). DNA for the CDR3: TGTGCCAGCAGCTTGACAGGCCAGGCAGATACGCAGTATTTT. Encoded protein: CASSLTGQADTQYF.

V and J are TRBV29-1 and TRBJ2-3, with D uncertain. CDR1 is SQVTM, CDR2 ANQGSEA, per germline. The CDR3 consists of 13 residues. Trimming shortened V by 7 bases and J by 0 bases, and 11 bases separated the two germline ends. The CDR3, as DNA: TGCAGCGCCACCCGAGATAGCACAGATACGCAGTATTTT. It is translated as CSATRDSTDTQYF.

This chain links TRBV10-3 with TRBJ1-1; tentative D call: TRBD1 (6 bases). The CDR3 spans 13 residues. Germline lookup yields CDR1 ENHRY and CDR2 SYGVKD. V lost 3 bases and J lost 6, with 11 bases in between. The CDR3 DNA reads as TGTGCCATCAGTGATGGCCGACAGGCTGAAGCTTTCTTT. It encodes CAISDGRQAEAFF.

CDR3 sequence reads: CASSIFVDSNEQYF. As DNA, the CDR3 is TGTGCCAGTAGTATCTTCGTGGACAGCAACGAGCAGTACTTC. V gene TRBV19 combines with J gene TRBJ2-5, with D possibly TRBD1 on 6 matching bases. Gene TRBJ2-7 matches the end of the DNA better, so the J call may be wrong. This CDR3 is 14 amino acids long. Germline V gene data show CDR1 as LNHDA and CDR2 as SQIVND (reference sequence).

The rearrangement joins TRBV5-1 to TRBJ1-6, with 7 bases fitting TRBD1. V lost 3 bases and J lost 13; bases outside the gene matches: 7. CDR3 length: 13 amino acids. Germline CDR1 and CDR2: SGHRS and YFSETQ. The CDR3 sequence is CASSSRTGQPLHF. CDR3 sequence (DNA): TGCGCCAGCAGCTCGCGGACAGGTCAGCCCCTCCACTTT.

The genes are TRBV5-1 and TRBJ1-1; D is undetermined. The germline V and J ends were trimmed by 3 bases and 8 bases, with 11 bases remaining between them. The CDR3 contains 12 residues. Germline assignment: CDR1 SGHRS and CDR2 YFSETQ. The DNA for the CDR3 is TGCGCCAGCAGCTCAATACACAAAGAAGCTTTCTTT. This encodes CASSSIHKEAFF.

The chain couples TRBV6-6 to TRBJ2-1; D call uncertain. The CDR3 has 11 residues. V lost 7 bases, J lost 5 bases, and 6 bases lay in between. Germline CDR1 MNHNY, CDR2 SVGAGI (reference sequence). In DNA form, the CDR3 reads TGTGCCAGCAAATTAAACAATGAGCAGTTCTTC. Protein product: CASKLNNEQFF.

This chain connects TRBV11-2 to TRBJ1-1; D may be TRBD1 (6 bases). This CDR3 has 16 residues. Germline V CDR1 and CDR2: SGHAT, FQNNGV. V dropped 2 bases and J dropped 4 bases, with 17 bases sitting between them. Here the CDR3 DNA reads TGTGCCAGCAGCTTACGCCGCGGGGGCACCGGCACTGAAGCTTTCTTT. This sequence encodes CASSLRRGGTGTEAFF.

This sequence joins TRBV6-1 and TRBJ2-3, with D uncertain. Deletions cut 4 bases from V and 4 bases from J, with 6 bases between. There are 12 residues in the CDR3. Germline lookup yields CDR1 MNHNS and CDR2 SASEGT. The DNA for the CDR3 is TGTGCCAGCAGTGTTACAGCAGATACGCAGTATTTT. It yields the protein CASSVTADTQYF.

This clone was recorded only once. The chain combines TRBV6-5 with TRBJ2-3, with D possibly matching TRBD2 (6 bases). The length of the CDR3 is 12 residues. Deletions cut 5 bases from V and 5 bases from J, with 8 bases between. The germline CDR1 and CDR2 sequences are MNHEY and SVGAGI. DNA of the CDR3: TGTGCCAGCAGTGCGGGGAGAGATACGCAGTATTTT. Residues: CASSAGRDTQYF.

This chain uses TRBV5-6 with TRBJ1-2, with D perhaps matching TRBD1 (6 bases). This CDR3 comprises 15 residues. The ends were cut back, 0 bases at V and 4 bases at J, with 13 bases in the middle. In germline, CDR1 is SGHDT, CDR2 YYEEEE. CDR3 region: CASSLGTGRGYGYTF. The CDR3 DNA reads TGTGCCAGCAGCTTGGGAACAGGGAGAGGCTATGGCTACACCTTC.

The chain couples TRBV27 to TRBJ2-1; D is unresolved. Germline-derived CDR1 and CDR2 are MNHEY and SMNVEV (reference sequence). The CDR3 is 15 amino acids. The ends were cut back, 4 bases at V and 9 bases at J, with 19 bases in the middle. For the CDR3, the DNA is TGTGCCAGCAGTTCCGCACCCCGCTTGCACAGTGAGCAGTTCTTC. This encodes CASSSAPRLHSEQFF.

The CDR3 sequence: CASSSLGDTQYF. CDR3 DNA: TGTGCCAGCAGTTCTCTTGGCGATACGCAGTATTTT. The chain couples TRBV27 to TRBJ2-3, with D uncertain. Trimming removed 4 bases from V and 6 bases from J, with 8 bases in between. Germline-derived CDR1 and CDR2 are MNHEY and SMNVEV (reference sequence). The CDR3 is made up of 12 amino acids.

The chain has TRBV27 and TRBJ1-1; D gene uncertain. CDR1 is MNHEY and CDR2 is SMNVEV in the germline V gene (reference sequence). The CDR3 covers 15 residues. Trimming took off 0 bases at V and 7 bases at J, with 15 bases between the two ends. The CDR3 sequence: CASSLSVSGFGEAFF. The CDR3 region has the DNA TGTGCCAGCAGTTTATCGGTTTCCGGGTTTGGTGAAGCTTTCTTT.

This chain connects TRBV27 to TRBJ2-1; 8 bases map to TRBD1. CDR3 length: 20 amino acids. V shed 8 bases, J shed 1 base, and the junction held 22 bases outside the gene matches. CDR1 MNHEY and CDR2 SMNVEV come from the germline V gene (reference sequence). The CDR3 reads CASAVTGQAFLRASYNEQFF. CDR3 in DNA: TGTGCCAGCGCCGTGACGGGACAGGCATTCCTCCGCGCTTCCTACAATGAGCAGTTCTTC.

J is TRBJ2-3 and V is TRBV19, with 9 bases identical to TRBD1. The CDR3 is 15 amino acids. Germline V gene sequence: CDR1 LNHDA, CDR2 SQIVND (reference sequence). V was clipped by 5 bases and J by 2 bases; unmatched bases: 5. CDR3 sequence: CASSGTGFATDTQYF. For the CDR3, the DNA is TGTGCCAGTAGTGGGACAGGGTTTGCCACAGATACGCAGTATTTT.

This chain uses TRBV5-8 with TRBJ2-1; D unclear. Germline assignment: CDR1 SGHTS and CDR2 YDEGEE. V lost 2 bases and J lost 5, with 8 bases in between. The CDR3 sequence is 13 residues long. The chain's CDR3 is CASSFSRNNEQFF. The CDR3 DNA is TGTGCCAGCAGCTTCAGCAGGAACAATGAGCAGTTCTTC.

The chain links TRBV6-6 to TRBJ2-1, with D possibly TRBD2 on 5 matching bases. Trimming took 7 bases from V and 6 from J, leaving 19 bases between them. The CDR3 has 15 residues. Germline V gene data show CDR1 as MNHNY and CDR2 as SVGAGI (reference sequence). In DNA form, the CDR3 reads TGTGCCAGCAAGACATGGGTGGGAGAGGGCAATGAGCAGTTCTTC. Translation: CASKTWVGEGNEQFF.

As DNA, the CDR3 is TGTGCCAGCTCACGTGTCCAGGACACAGTGAATCAGCCCCAGCATTTT. This translates into CASSRVQDTVNQPQHF. The rearrangement links TRBV18 to TRBJ1-5; tentative D call: TRBD1 (5 bases). V lost 4 bases to trimming and J lost 4 bases, with 17 bases between them. Germline V gene lookup returns CDR1 KGHSH and CDR2 LQKENI. This CDR3 is built from 16 residues.